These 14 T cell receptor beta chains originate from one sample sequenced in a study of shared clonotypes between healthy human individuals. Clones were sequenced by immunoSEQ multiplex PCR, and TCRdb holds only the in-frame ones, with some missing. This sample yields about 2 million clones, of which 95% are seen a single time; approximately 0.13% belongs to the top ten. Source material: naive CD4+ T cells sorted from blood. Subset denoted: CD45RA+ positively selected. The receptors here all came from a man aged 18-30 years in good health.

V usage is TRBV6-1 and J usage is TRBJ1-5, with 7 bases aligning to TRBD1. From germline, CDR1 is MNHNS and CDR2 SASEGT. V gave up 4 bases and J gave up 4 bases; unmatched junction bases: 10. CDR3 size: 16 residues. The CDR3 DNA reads TGTGCCAGCAGTGTAACAGGGGCCTTTGGTAATCAGCCCCAGCATTTT. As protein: CASSVTGAFGNQPQHF.

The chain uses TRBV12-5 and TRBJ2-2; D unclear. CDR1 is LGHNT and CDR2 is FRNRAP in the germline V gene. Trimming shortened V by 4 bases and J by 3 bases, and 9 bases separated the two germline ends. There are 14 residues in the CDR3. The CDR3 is CASGSLLDTGELFF. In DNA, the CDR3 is TGTGCTAGTGGTTCCCTGCTTGACACCGGGGAGCTGTTTTTT.

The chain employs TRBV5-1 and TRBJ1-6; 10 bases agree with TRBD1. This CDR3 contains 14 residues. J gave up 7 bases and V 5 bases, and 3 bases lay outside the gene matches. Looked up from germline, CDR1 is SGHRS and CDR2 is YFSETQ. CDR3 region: CASRAGQGNSPLHF. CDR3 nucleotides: TGCGCCAGCAGAGCGGGACAGGGGAATTCACCCCTCCACTTT.

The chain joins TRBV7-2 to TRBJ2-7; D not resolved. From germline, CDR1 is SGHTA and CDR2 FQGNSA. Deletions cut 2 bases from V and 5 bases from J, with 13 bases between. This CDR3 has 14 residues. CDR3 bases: TGTGCCAGCAGCTTAATAAGGGAAAGCGACGAGCAGTACTTC. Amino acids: CASSLIRESDEQYF. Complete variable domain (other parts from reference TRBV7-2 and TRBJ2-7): GAGVSQSPSNKVTEKGKDVELRCDPISGHTALYWYRQSLGQGLEFLIYFQGNSAPDKSGLPSDRFSAERTGGSVSTLTIQRTQQEDSAVYLCASSLIRESDEQYFGPGTRLTVT.

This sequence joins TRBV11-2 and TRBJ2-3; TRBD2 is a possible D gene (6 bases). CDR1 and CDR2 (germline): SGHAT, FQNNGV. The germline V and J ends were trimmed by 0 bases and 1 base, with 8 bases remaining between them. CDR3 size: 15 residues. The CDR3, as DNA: TGTGCCAGCAGCTTAGAGGGCGGGGGCACAGATACGCAGTATTTT. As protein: CASSLEGGGTDTQYF. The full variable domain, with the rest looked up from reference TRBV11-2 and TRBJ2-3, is EAGVAQSPRYKIIEKRQSVAFWCNPISGHATLYWYQQILGQGPKLLIQFQNNGVVDDSQLPKDRFSAERLKGVDSTLKIQPAKLEDSAVYLCASSLEGGGTDTQYFGPGTRLTVL.

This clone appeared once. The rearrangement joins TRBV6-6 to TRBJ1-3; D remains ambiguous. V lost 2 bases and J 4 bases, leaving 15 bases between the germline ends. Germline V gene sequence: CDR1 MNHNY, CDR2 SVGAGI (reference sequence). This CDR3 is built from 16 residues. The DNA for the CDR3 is TGTGCCAGCAGTTACGAAGAGACCCCGGGGGGAAACACCATATATTTT. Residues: CASSYEETPGGNTIYF.

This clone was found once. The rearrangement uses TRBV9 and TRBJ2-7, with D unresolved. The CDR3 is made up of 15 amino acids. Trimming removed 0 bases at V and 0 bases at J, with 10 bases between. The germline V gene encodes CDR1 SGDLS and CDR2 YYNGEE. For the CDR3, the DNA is TGTGCCAGCAGCGTAGAGGCCCAACCCTCCTACGAGCAGTACTTC. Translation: CASSVEAQPSYEQYF.

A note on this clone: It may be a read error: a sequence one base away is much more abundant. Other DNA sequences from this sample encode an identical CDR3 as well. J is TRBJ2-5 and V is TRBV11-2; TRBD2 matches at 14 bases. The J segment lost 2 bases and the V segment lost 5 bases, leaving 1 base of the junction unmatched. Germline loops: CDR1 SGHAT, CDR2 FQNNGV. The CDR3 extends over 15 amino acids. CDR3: CASSRLAGGQETQYF. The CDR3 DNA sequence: TGTGCCAGCAGCCGACTAGCGGGGGGGCAAGAGACCCAGTACTTC.

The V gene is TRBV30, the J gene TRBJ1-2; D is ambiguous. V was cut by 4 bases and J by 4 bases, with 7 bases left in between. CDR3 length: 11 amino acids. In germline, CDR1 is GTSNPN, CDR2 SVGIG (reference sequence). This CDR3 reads CAWTVSYGYTF. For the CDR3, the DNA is TGTGCCTGGACCGTCAGCTATGGCTACACCTTC. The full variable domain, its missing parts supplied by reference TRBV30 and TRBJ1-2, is SQTIHQWPATLVQPVGSPLSLECTVEGTSNPNLYWYRQAAGRGLQLLFYSVGIGQISSEVPQNLSASRPQDRQFILSSKKLLLSDSGFYLCAWTVSYGYTFGSGTRLTVV.

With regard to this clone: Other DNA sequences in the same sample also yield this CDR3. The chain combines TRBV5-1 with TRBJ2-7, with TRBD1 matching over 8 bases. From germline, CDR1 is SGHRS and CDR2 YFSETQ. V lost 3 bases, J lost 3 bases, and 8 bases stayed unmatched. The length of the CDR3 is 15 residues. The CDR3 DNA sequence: TGCGCCAGCAGCTCAGGGGGCTCGGGGAGCTACGAGCAGTACTTC. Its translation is CASSSGGSGSYEQYF.

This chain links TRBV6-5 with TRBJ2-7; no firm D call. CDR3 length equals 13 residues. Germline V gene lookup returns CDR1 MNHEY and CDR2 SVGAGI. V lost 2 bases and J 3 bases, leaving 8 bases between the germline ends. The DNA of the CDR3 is TGTGCCAGCAGTTACCGTCCGTTCTACGAGCAGTACTTC. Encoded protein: CASSYRPFYEQYF.

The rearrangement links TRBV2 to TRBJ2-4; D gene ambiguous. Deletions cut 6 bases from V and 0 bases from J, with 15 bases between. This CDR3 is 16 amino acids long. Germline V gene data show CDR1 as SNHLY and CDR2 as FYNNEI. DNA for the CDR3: TGTGCCAGCAGAAGGGAAAACTATTTAGCCAAAAACATTCAGTACTTC. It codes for CASRRENYLAKNIQYF.

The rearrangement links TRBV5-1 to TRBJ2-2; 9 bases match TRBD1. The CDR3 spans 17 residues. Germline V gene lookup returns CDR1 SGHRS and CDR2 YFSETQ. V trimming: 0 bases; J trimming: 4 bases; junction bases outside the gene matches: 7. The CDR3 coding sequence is TGCGCCAGCAGCTTGGTGGGACAGGGCTTCGGCACCGGGGAGCTGTTTTTT. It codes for CASSLVGQGFGTGELFF.

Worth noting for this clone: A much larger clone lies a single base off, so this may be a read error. CDR3 residues: CASSLGLEKLFF. CDR3 DNA: TGTGCCAGCAGTTTGGGGTTAGAAAAACTGTTTTTT. The rearrangement uses TRBV27 and TRBJ1-4; no clear D. The CDR3 is 12 amino acids. The V gene lost 3 bases and the J gene lost 8 bases, with 7 bases spanning the gap. Germline V gene data show CDR1 as MNHEY and CDR2 as SMNVEV (reference sequence).